The 2 T cell receptor beta chains given below trace back to one sample, sequenced in a study of CD8 T cells in Susac syndrome. RNA, at about 0.5 to 1 ug, was reverse transcribed with random hexamers. TCRdb reprocessed the immunoSEQ multiplex PCR reads via MiXCR and lists one record per CDR3 protein. The sample lists approximately 300,000 distinct CDR3 sequences, roughly 85% occurring once. The sample consisted of CD8+ T cells from PBMCs. These receptors were collected from a human donor with multiple sclerosis.

V gene TRBV6-5 combines with J gene TRBJ2-7; perhaps TRBD2 as D (7 bases). The CDR3 extends over 15 amino acids. Per the germline V gene, CDR1 is MNHEY and CDR2 is SVGAGI. The ends were cut back, 5 bases at V and 4 bases at J, with 18 bases in the middle. CDR3 DNA: TGTGCCAGCAGTCACCTGGGGGCGGGAGTTTACGAGCAGTACTTC. As protein: CASSHLGAGVYEQYF.

The chain uses TRBV27 and TRBJ2-5, with a tentative D call TRBD2 (5 bases). Looked up from germline, CDR1 is MNHEY and CDR2 is SMNVEV (reference sequence). V dropped 3 bases and J dropped 1 base, with 9 bases sitting between them. CDR3 length: 14 residues. The CDR3 reads CASSFLGSQETQYF. The CDR3 DNA reads TGTGCCAGCAGTTTTTTGGGGAGCCAAGAGACCCAGTACTTC.